This TCR beta chain emerged from a study of T cells in Graves' hyperthyroidism and ophthalmopathy. Study-level background: Peripheral blood samples were taken at initial diagnosis, prior to any treatment. Study-wide results and limits: Most expanded thyroid clonotypes above 0.001 recurred in blood.

Ophthalmopathy patients all had a Clinical Activity Score of at least 3, a NOSPECS grade of at least 4 and disease under 3 months old. Thyroid ultrasound, orbital computed tomography, clinical symptoms, and serum thyroxine and TRAb underpinned diagnoses. A word on this clonotype: Its antigen is not identified.

Amplification targeted TCR beta CDR3 regions from RNA transcripts. An initial round of RT-PCR targeting the TCR CDR3 relied on the HTBI primer set. TCRdb re-called the multiplex PCR reads with MiXCR, one entry per CDR3 protein. The profile covers approximately 490,000 distinct CDR3 sequences, with roughly 22% appearing a single time and 45% to 55% taken by the ten largest. Sample: blood. The source of this sequence is a woman between 65 and 79 years old with Graves' ophthalmopathy.

The CDR3 DNA is TGTGCCAGCAGCGTAAACTCGCTGACCTACAATGAGCAGTTCTTC. Translated, it gives CASSVNSLTYNEQFF. The chain joins TRBV9 to TRBJ2-1, with unresolved D. The V and J ends lost 1 base and 2 bases respectively, with 10 bases between them. The CDR3 loop spans 15 amino acids. Per germline, CDR1 SGDLS and CDR2 YYNGEE.